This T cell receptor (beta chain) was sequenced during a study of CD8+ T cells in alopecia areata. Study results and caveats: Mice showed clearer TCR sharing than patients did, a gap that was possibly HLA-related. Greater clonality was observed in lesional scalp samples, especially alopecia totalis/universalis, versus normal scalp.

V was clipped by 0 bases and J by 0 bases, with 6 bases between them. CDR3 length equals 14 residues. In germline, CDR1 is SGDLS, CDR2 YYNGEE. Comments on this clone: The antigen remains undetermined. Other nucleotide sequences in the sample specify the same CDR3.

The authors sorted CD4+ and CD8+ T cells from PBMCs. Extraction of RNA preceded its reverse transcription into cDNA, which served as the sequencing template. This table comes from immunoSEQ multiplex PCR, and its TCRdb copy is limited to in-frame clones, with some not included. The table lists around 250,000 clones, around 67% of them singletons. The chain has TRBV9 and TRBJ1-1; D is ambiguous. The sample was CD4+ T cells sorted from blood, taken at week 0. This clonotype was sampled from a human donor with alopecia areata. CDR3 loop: CASSVGSLNTEAFF. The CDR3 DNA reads TGTGCCAGCAGCGTAGGGTCCCTGAACACTGAAGCTTTCTTT.